This TCR beta chain was profiled in a study of blood T cell repertoires in COVID-19. About the study: Sample material is recorded as cDNA or gDNA derived from T cells, B-cell-depleted T cells, or PBMCs.

Profiling relied on immunoSEQ multiplex PCR, and the TCRdb table lists in-frame clones only, not all of them. The sample shows more than 400,000 clones, roughly 87% of them seen only once. The participants were between about 18 and 95 years old and came from 24 US areas. The germline V gene encodes CDR1 LGHDT and CDR2 YNNKEL (reference sequence). The germline V and J ends were trimmed by 4 bases and 6 bases, with 9 bases remaining between them. The CDR3 contains 12 residues. Material for sequencing was PBMCs or T cells enriched from blood (not recorded which). The V and J genes are TRBV3-1 (or the pseudogene TRBV3-2) and TRBJ1-2, with no clear D. This receptor was identified in a man aged 18 to 30 who had recovered from COVID-19. CDR3 sequence reads: CASSREPHGYTF. The CDR3 DNA sequence: TGTGCCAGCAGCCGCGAACCCCATGGCTACACCTTC.